These 3 T cell receptor beta chains share one sample of origin, sequenced in a study of cytotoxic CD8 clonotypes in ibrutinib-treated CLL. Sequencing used immunoSEQ multiplex PCR; TCRdb keeps in-frame clones, though not all of them. Of about 140,000 clones listed, roughly 80% were seen once; the top ten hold 25% to 30%. This specimen consisted of PBMCs, obtained after 12 months of ibrutinib treatment. The origin of the receptors is a human donor with chronic lymphocytic leukemia.

This clone was seen just once. This chain uses TRBV6-4 with TRBJ2-1; 9 bases are shared with TRBD1. Germline trimming cut 8 bases from V and 12 bases from J; bases unmatched to any gene: 5. Germline V CDR1 and CDR2: MRHNA, SNTAGT. This CDR3 is 11 amino acids long. This chain's CDR3 is CASGDRDTQFF. As DNA, the CDR3 is TGTGCCAGCGGGGACAGGGATACGCAGTTCTTC.

CDR3 region: CASSVESRATNEQYF. Written as DNA, the CDR3 is TGTGCCAGCAGCGTAGAATCCCGGGCTACCAACGAGCAGTACTTC. The rearrangement uses TRBV9 and TRBJ2-7; D gene ambiguous. The CDR3 has 15 residues. Trimming left V 0 bases short and J 5 bases short, with 15 bases between. The germline V gene has CDR1 SGDLS and CDR2 YYNGEE.

The chain uses TRBV5-6 and TRBJ2-7; a possible D gene is TRBD2 (7 bases). CDR3 length: 14 residues. V was clipped by 0 bases and J by 4 bases, with 11 bases between them. CDR1 and CDR2 from the germline V gene are SGHDT and YYEEEE. In DNA, the CDR3 is TGTGCCAGCAGCTTGGGCAGGGGAGGGTACGAGCAGTACTTC. This codes for CASSLGRGGYEQYF.